Sequencing of this TCR delta chain was carried out in a study of gamma-delta chains in newborns, infants, children. V lost 2 bases and J lost 8, with 15 bases in between. CDR1 and CDR2 (germline): GEAIGNYY, EKD. The length of the CDR3 is 16 residues. TCRdb re-called the reads via CATT. Counted here are 6,400 or so delta-chain clones, roughly 0.7% occurring once; the ten biggest clones make up roughly 15%. This clone was seen only a few times. A far larger clone is one base from this, pointing to a likely read error. This TCR was recovered from a child who was a newborn, infant or young child, either healthy, febrile or measles-vaccinated (not recorded which). The chain joins TRDV2 to TRDJ3; D perhaps matches TRDD3 (6 bases). The sample comprised blood. The CDR3 region has the DNA TGTGCCTGTGACATAATGGGGATTCCCCACACCCGACAGATGTTTTTC. This sequence encodes CACDIMGIPHTRQMFF.